Below, 14 T cell receptor beta chains from the same sample are listed, as sequenced in a study of molecular identifiers for immune sequencing clone quantification. From the PCR reads, TCRdb called clonotypes with MiXCR, one entry per CDR3 protein. The sample has 100,000 or so distinct CDR3 sequences; roughly a third are singletons. Sequenced: naive CD8+ T cells from blood, with Jurkat cell RNA spiked in. Subset reported: FACS-sorted CD8+CD4-CCR7+CD45RA+ naive T cells. The source is a human donor in good health. Some libraries in this study had Jurkat cell RNA spiked in.

In its sample, this clonotype was seen many times. The rearrangement uses TRBV7-9 and TRBJ2-7; a possible D gene is TRBD1 (6 bases). Germline lookup yields CDR1 SEHNR and CDR2 FQNEAQ (reference sequence). Trimming took off 10 bases at V and 0 bases at J, with 13 bases between the two ends. The CDR3 loop spans 13 amino acids. Written as DNA, the CDR3 is TGTGCCACGGCTGGGGGCGGCTCCTACGAGCAGTACTTC. The encoded protein is CATAGGGSYEQYF.

This chain joins TRBV24-1 and TRBJ2-1; D possibly corresponds to TRBD2 (5 bases). Germline CDR1 KGHDR, CDR2 SFDVKD. Trimming cost V 1 base and J 0 bases, with 9 bases left between them. This CDR3 has 16 residues. Here the CDR3 reads CATSDFSGSSYNEQFF. The CDR3 coding sequence is TGTGCCACCAGTGATTTCAGCGGAAGCTCCTACAATGAGCAGTTCTTC.

This clonotype was recorded a few times. The chain uses TRBV27 and TRBJ2-1, with TRBD2 identical over 8 bases. Germline V CDR1 and CDR2: MNHEY, SMNVEV (reference sequence). Trimming took 5 bases from V and 6 from J; bases not matched to a gene: 9. This CDR3 has 15 residues. CDR3 sequence (DNA): TGTGCCAGCAGTCTGGCGGGAGGCGTCCTCAATGAGCAGTTCTTC. It codes for CASSLAGGVLNEQFF.

About this clonotype: In this CDR3 the conserved last residue, phenylalanine or tryptophan, is missing, so a read error is likely. The rearrangement links TRBV28 to TRBJ1-1; D gene ambiguous. The V and J ends lost 4 bases and 5 bases respectively, with 8 bases between them. The germline CDR1 and CDR2 sequences are MDHEN and SYDVKM. CDR3 length equals 12 residues. The CDR3 loop is CASSYGVTEAFI. As DNA, the CDR3 is TGTGCCAGCAGTTACGGGGTGACTGAAGCTTTCATT.

In the case of this clonotype: Given a much more abundant clone one base away, this may be a read error. This chain joins TRBV7-9 and TRBJ2-3; weak D call: TRBD2 (6 bases). Looked up from germline, CDR1 is SEHNR and CDR2 is FQNEAQ (reference sequence). CDR3 length: 15 amino acids. CDR3 sequence (DNA): TGTGCCAGCAATCCCCGGGAGAGGGGCACAGATACGCTGTATTTT. As protein: CASNPRERGTDTLYF.

As for this clonotype: Germline is not matched at one junction end, which may reflect a read error. The chain employs TRBV5-1 and TRBJ2-5; TRBD1 aligns across 8 bases. The germline V gene has CDR1 SGHRS and CDR2 YFSETQ. The CDR3 has 15 amino acids. This chain's CDR3 is CASSLMAGGRETQNF. The CDR3 bases are TGCGCCAGCAGCTTGATGGCAGGGGGCCGCGAGACCCAGAACTTC.

This clonotype has only a few counts. V usage is TRBV10-3 and J usage is TRBJ2-2; D remains ambiguous. V shed 7 bases and J shed 3 bases, with 6 bases lying between them. This CDR3 is 12 amino acids long. CDR1 ENHRY and CDR2 SYGVKD come from the germline V gene. The CDR3 sequence is CAITGHTGELFF. The CDR3 DNA is TGTGCCATCACAGGTCACACCGGGGAGCTGTTTTTT.

This clonotype was recorded at least ten times. The gene calls are TRBV7-8 and TRBJ2-3; 8 bases line up with TRBD2. The germline gives CDR1 SGHVS, CDR2 FQNEAQ. This CDR3 is built from 15 residues. V was clipped by 5 bases and J by 5 bases; unmatched bases: 9. This CDR3 reads CASSIYSGARDTQYF. CDR3 nucleotide sequence: TGTGCCAGCAGCATCTATAGCGGGGCGCGAGATACGCAGTATTTT.

This clonotype was observed once. A much larger clone lies a single base off, so this may be a read error. The chain carries TRBV19 and TRBJ1-1; D is unclear. The CDR3 has 14 amino acids. The V gene's germline CDR1 is LNHDA and CDR2 SQIVND (reference sequence). The CDR3: CASCIAVGMAEAFF. CDR3 bases: TGTGCCAGTTGTATAGCGGTGGGGATGGCTGAAGCTTTCTTT. Together with reference TRBV19 and TRBJ1-1, the CDR3 gives the full variable domain: DGGITQSPKYLFRKEGQNVTLSCEQNLNHDAMYWYRQDPGQGLRLIYYSQIVNDFQKGDIAEGYSVSREKKESFPLTVTSAQKNPTAFYLCASCIAVGMAEAFFGQGTRLTVV.

The rearrangement uses TRBV7-6 and TRBJ1-5; the match to TRBD1 covers 11 bases. The CDR3 contains 14 residues. The J segment lost 6 bases and the V segment lost 5 bases, leaving 3 bases of the junction unmatched. From germline, CDR1 is SGHVS and CDR2 FNYEAQ. CDR3 nucleotide sequence: TGTGCCAGCAGCCGGACAGGGGGCAGTCAGCCCCAGCATTTT. This sequence encodes CASSRTGGSQPQHF.

The chain has TRBV5-6 and TRBJ1-2; 9 nucleotides line up with TRBD1. The CDR3 totals 15 residues. The germline gives CDR1 SGHDT, CDR2 YYEEEE. Germline trimming cut 4 bases from V and 2 bases from J; bases unmatched to any gene: 6. The CDR3 reads CASSPGQGFNYGYTF. The CDR3 coding sequence is TGTGCCAGCAGCCCGGGACAGGGCTTCAACTATGGCTACACCTTC.

This clonotype has a handful of counts. The chain has TRBV7-9 and TRBJ2-7; TRBD2 matches at 9 bases. The trim removed 7 bases at V and 8 bases at J, leaving 9 bases unmatched. The CDR3 length is 13 residues. CDR1 is SEHNR, CDR2 FQNEAQ, per germline (reference sequence). In DNA, the CDR3 is TGTGCCAGCACCCTCCGGGGACTAGCCCAGCAGTACTTC. It translates to CASTLRGLAQQYF. Drawing the rest from reference TRBV7-9 and TRBJ2-7, the complete variable domain is DTGVSQNPRHKITKRGQNVTFRCDPISEHNRLYWYRQTLGQGPEFLTYFQNEAQLEKSRLLSDRFSAERPKGSFSTLEIQRTEQGDSAMYLCASTLRGLAQQYFGPGTRLTVT.

This rearrangement joins TRBV19 to TRBJ2-3; 9 bases line up with TRBD1. CDR1 LNHDA and CDR2 SQIVND come from the germline V gene (reference sequence). This CDR3 region has 17 residues. Germline trimming cut 4 bases from V and 5 bases from J; bases unmatched to any gene: 13. The chain's CDR3 is CASSKSGQGFYRDTQYF. DNA for the CDR3: TGTGCCAGTAGTAAGTCCGGACAGGGGTTTTATAGAGATACGCAGTATTTT.

For this clonotype: Its ends do not fully match the called genes, so a read error is possible. The chain links TRBV12-3 or TRBV12-4 to TRBJ2-7, with 7 bases matching TRBD1. The CDR3 length is 16 residues. CDR3: CACSFYTGAASYEQYF. The CDR3 coding sequence is TGTGCCTGCAGTTTTTATACAGGGGCCGCCTCCTACGAGCAGTACTTC.